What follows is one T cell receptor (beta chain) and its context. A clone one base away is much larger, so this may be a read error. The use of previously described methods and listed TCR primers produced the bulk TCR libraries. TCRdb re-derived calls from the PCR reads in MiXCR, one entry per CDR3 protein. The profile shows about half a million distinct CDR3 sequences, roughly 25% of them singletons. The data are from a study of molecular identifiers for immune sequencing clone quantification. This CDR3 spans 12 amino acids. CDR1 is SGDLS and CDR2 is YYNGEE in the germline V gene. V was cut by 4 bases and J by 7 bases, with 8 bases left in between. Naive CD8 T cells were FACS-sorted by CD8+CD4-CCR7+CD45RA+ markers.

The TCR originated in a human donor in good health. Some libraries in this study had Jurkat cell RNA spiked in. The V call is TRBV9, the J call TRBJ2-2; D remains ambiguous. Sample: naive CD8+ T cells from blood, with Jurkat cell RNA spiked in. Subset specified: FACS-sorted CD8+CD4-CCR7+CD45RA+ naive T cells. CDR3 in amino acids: CASSSRFGELFF. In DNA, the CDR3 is TGTGCCAGCAGCTCACGGTTCGGGGAGCTGTTTTTT. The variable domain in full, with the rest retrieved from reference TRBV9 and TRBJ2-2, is DSGVTQTPKHLITATGQRVTLRCSPRSGDLSVYWYQQSLDQGLQFLIQYYNGEERAKGNILERFSAQQFPDLHSELNLSSLELGDSALYFCASSSRFGELFFGEGSRLTVL.